This passage covers 12 T cell receptor beta chains from one sample sequenced in a study of cytomegalovirus exposure and HLA in healthy donors. Generated by immunoSEQ multiplex PCR, the TCRdb table keeps only in-frame clones and is missing some. Here the sample spans under 150,000 clones, around nine tenths being singletons. The sample consisted of PBMCs. These receptors all stem from a man aged 18 to 29 in good health and CMV-seropositive.

This chain connects TRBV2 to TRBJ2-7; the D gene is possibly TRBD2 (5 bases). This CDR3 is 14 amino acids long. Trimming left V 4 bases short and J 6 bases short, with 16 bases between. CDR1 and CDR2 from the germline V gene are SNHLY and FYNNEI. Here the CDR3 reads CASSVASGIGEQYF. The CDR3 DNA follows: TGTGCCAGCAGTGTAGCGTCGGGGATCGGCGAGCAGTACTTC.

The chain combines TRBV5-6 with TRBJ2-1; TRBD1 might be the D (6 bases). Germline CDR1 and CDR2: SGHDT and YYEEEE. V was cut by 0 bases and J by 3 bases, with 13 bases left in between. The CDR3 is 16 amino acids. DNA of the CDR3: TGTGCCAGCAGCTTGGCCGAACAGGGATTCTACAATGAGCAGTTCTTC. Protein: CASSLAEQGFYNEQFF.

V is TRBV7-9 and J is TRBJ2-1; D not certain. The V end was cut by 5 bases, the J end by 7 bases, with 3 bases between. Germline V gene sequence: CDR1 SEHNR, CDR2 FQNEAQ (reference sequence). The CDR3 is 10 amino acids. CDR3 amino acids: CASSRNEQFF. The CDR3 DNA reads TGTGCCAGCAGCCGGAATGAGCAGTTCTTC.

The chain recombines TRBV27 with TRBJ2-7, with 9 positions matching TRBD2. Looked up from germline, CDR1 is MNHEY and CDR2 is SMNVEV (reference sequence). V was pared by 6 bases and J by 3 bases, with 9 bases of the junction left unmatched. The CDR3 is 15 residues long. The CDR3 DNA reads TGTGCCAGCAGACTGAGCGGGAGGCCCCTCTACGAGCAGTACTTC. The encoded protein is CASRLSGRPLYEQYF.

This clone has just one count. The CDR3 loop is CASSRRRGTQGLSTDTQYF. CDR3 DNA sequence: TGTGCCAGCAGCCGCCGAAGGGGCACACAGGGGTTGTCGACAGATACGCAGTATTTT. The genes are TRBV7-9 and TRBJ2-3, with 7 bases matching TRBD1. This CDR3 is built from 19 residues. CDR1 is SEHNR and CDR2 is FQNEAQ in the germline V gene (reference sequence). With 5 bases clipped from V and 3 bases from J, the junction kept 20 bases outside the gene matches.

The chain recombines TRBV30 with TRBJ1-5; maybe TRBD1 (5 bases). The germline gives CDR1 GTSNPN, CDR2 SVGIG (reference sequence). This CDR3 is 14 amino acids long. Trimming took off 3 bases at V and 7 bases at J, with 16 bases between the two ends. CDR3 in DNA: TGTGCCTGGAGGTCCCAGGGTACTAGCCAGCCCCAGCATTTT. Its protein is CAWRSQGTSQPQHF.

This chain links TRBV11-3 with TRBJ1-1; 8 nucleotides agree with TRBD1. V shed 5 bases and J 8 bases; nucleotides not matched to a gene: 10. The CDR3 totals 14 residues. Germline CDR1 reads SGHNT; CDR2 reads YENEEA. The CDR3 DNA reads as TGTGCCAGCAGCCCTCGGTACAGGGGGTCCGAAGCTTTCTTT. Protein sequence: CASSPRYRGSEAFF.

This clone came up a few times. The gene calls are TRBV5-5 and TRBJ2-7, with TRBD2 identical over 7 bases. Germline lookup yields CDR1 SGHKS and CDR2 YYEKEE (reference sequence). The CDR3 has 15 amino acids. Trimming at V came to 0 bases and at J to 4 bases, leaving 7 bases not matched to a gene. The CDR3 nucleotides read TGTGCCAGCAGCTTGGGGGAGGGCAGCCCGTACGAGCAGTACTTC. The encoded protein is CASSLGEGSPYEQYF.

V gene TRBV5-1 combines with J gene TRBJ2-7; TRBD2 matches 7 bases. The germline V gene encodes CDR1 SGHRS and CDR2 YFSETQ. There are 13 residues in the CDR3. V was pared by 5 bases and J by 5 bases, with 7 bases of the junction left unmatched. CDR3 protein: CASSQAGRNEQYF. CDR3 bases: TGCGCCAGCAGTCAAGCGGGAAGGAACGAGCAGTACTTC.

The chain recombines TRBV11-2 with TRBJ2-1; TRBD2 agrees at 8 bases. Trimming cost V 3 bases and J 7 bases; bases outside gene matches: 11. The CDR3 has 16 residues. The germline V gene encodes CDR1 SGHAT and CDR2 FQNNGV. CDR3 region: CASSLIWLAGENEQFF. Written as DNA, the CDR3 is TGTGCCAGCAGCTTGATATGGCTAGCGGGCGAAAATGAGCAGTTCTTC.

The chain joins TRBV19 to TRBJ1-4; D remains unclear. Trimming cost V 5 bases and J 9 bases, with 19 bases left between them. This CDR3 is 15 amino acids long. Germline assignment: CDR1 LNHDA and CDR2 SQIVND (reference sequence). CDR3 bases: TGTGCCAGTAGTCCGCCCGGACCTCACGGGAAAAAACTGTTTTTT. This codes for CASSPPGPHGKKLFF.

This rearrangement joins TRBV7-2 to TRBJ1-1; no clear D gene. The CDR3 spans 13 residues. Trimming cost V 2 bases and J 1 base, with 5 bases left between them. Germline V gives CDR1 SGHTA, CDR2 FQGNSA. The CDR3 loop is CASSLIQNTEAFF. Here the CDR3 DNA reads TGTGCCAGCAGCTTAATACAGAACACTGAAGCTTTCTTT.